This record covers a single T cell receptor beta chain. This sample is drawn from a study of blood T cell repertoires in COVID-19. Overall study context: Spain, Italy and the United States supplied samples that represented acute and convalescent COVID-19. Nucleic acid was either cDNA or gDNA, and it came from T cells, B-cell-depleted T cells, or PBMCs.

Original processing methods: Using reference gene primer amplification, nucleated cell counts were estimated. Sequencing used immunoSEQ multiplex PCR; TCRdb keeps in-frame clones, though not all of them. That table furnishes V, J and clone size, whereas the DNA furnished D and trimming. The table lists about 220,000 clones, about 80% of them singletons. Clinical history reported by participants formed the basis on which cohorts were assigned. The sequenced sample was PBMCs or T cells enriched from blood (not recorded which). The sequence derives from a woman aged 40 to 50 with acute COVID-19.

The CDR3 spells CASRTGQGAYNEQFF. For the CDR3, the DNA is TGTGCCAGCAGGACGGGACAGGGGGCTTACAATGAGCAGTTCTTC. The gene calls are TRBV6-5 and TRBJ2-1; 12 nucleotides line up with TRBD1. The V gene end was trimmed by 6 bases and the J gene end by 4 bases; junction bases not matched to a gene: 4. This CDR3 is built from 15 residues. Germline V gene lookup returns CDR1 MNHEY and CDR2 SVGAGI.